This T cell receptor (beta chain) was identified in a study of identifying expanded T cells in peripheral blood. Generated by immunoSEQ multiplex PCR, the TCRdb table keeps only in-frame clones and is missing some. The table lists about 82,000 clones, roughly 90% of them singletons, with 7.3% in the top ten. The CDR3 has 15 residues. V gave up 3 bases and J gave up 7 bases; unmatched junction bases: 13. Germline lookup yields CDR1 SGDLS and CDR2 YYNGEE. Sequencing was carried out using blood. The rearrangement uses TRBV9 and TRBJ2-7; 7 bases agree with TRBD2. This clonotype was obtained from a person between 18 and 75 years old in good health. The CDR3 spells CASSGTSALTGEQYF. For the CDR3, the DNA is TGTGCCAGCAGCGGAACTAGCGCGCTCACGGGGGAGCAGTACTTC.